The 23 T cell receptor beta chains below all came from one sample that was sequenced in a study of blood T cell repertoires in COVID-19. Measured with immunoSEQ multiplex PCR; TCRdb has only the in-frame clones, and not every one. The table lists 150,000 to 200,000 clones, 80% to 90% of them singletons, with roughly 7.8% in the top ten. Sequencing input: peripheral blood. Receptor source: a man in his fifties or sixties with acute or convalescent COVID-19.

A note on this clone: A junction end diverges from the germline sequence, so it may reflect a read error. The chain links TRBV7-7 to TRBJ1-2; D unclear. Germline CDR1 and CDR2: SSHAT and FNYEAQ (reference sequence). This CDR3 has 14 amino acids. CDR3 sequence: CASSPKQANYGYTF. Here the CDR3 DNA reads TGTGCTAGCAGCCCGAAGCAGGCAAACTATGGCTACACCTTC.

The chain couples TRBV5-4 to TRBJ2-5; 7 nucleotides align to TRBD1. CDR1 is SGHNT and CDR2 is YYREEE in the germline V gene (reference sequence). There are 14 residues in the CDR3. Germline trimming cut 4 bases from V and 2 bases from J; bases unmatched to any gene: 5. The CDR3 reads CASSALQGQETQYF. The DNA for the CDR3 is TGTGCCAGCAGCGCCTTACAGGGGCAAGAGACCCAGTACTTC. The full variable domain, its missing parts supplied by reference TRBV5-4 and TRBJ2-5, is ETGVTQSPTHLIKTRGQQVTLRCSSQSGHNTVSWYQQALGQGPQFIFQYYREEENGRGNFPPRFSGLQFPNYSSELNVNALELDDSALYLCASSALQGQETQYFGPGTRLLVL.

The chain employs TRBV19 and TRBJ1-4; TRBD1 matches 10 bases. This CDR3 has 14 residues. J was trimmed by 5 bases and V by 6 bases; bases with no gene match: 3. Germline CDR1 LNHDA, CDR2 SQIVND (reference sequence). The CDR3 region is CASSWTGGNEKLFF. CDR3 nucleotide sequence: TGTGCCAGTAGCTGGACAGGGGGAAATGAAAAACTGTTTTTT. The full variable domain, its missing parts supplied by reference TRBV19 and TRBJ1-4, is DGGITQSPKYLFRKEGQNVTLSCEQNLNHDAMYWYRQDPGQGLRLIYYSQIVNDFQKGDIAEGYSVSREKKESFPLTVTSAQKNPTAFYLCASSWTGGNEKLFFGSGTQLSVL.

CDR3 in amino acids: CASSQGGWGYTF. In DNA form, the CDR3 reads TGCGCCAGCAGCCAGGGCGGTTGGGGCTACACCTTC. The chain combines TRBV5-1 with TRBJ1-2; D perhaps matches TRBD1 (5 bases). Trimming left V 4 bases short and J 8 bases short, with 12 bases between. The germline CDR1 and CDR2 sequences are SGHRS and YFSETQ. CDR3 size: 12 residues.

The chain recombines TRBV16 with TRBJ1-6; D not resolved. CDR1 KGHSY and CDR2 FQNENV come from the germline V gene. Trimming took 2 bases from V and 4 from J, leaving 21 bases between them. The CDR3 extends over 19 amino acids. The CDR3 region is CASSQDPPGGRFYNSPLHF. For the CDR3, the DNA is TGTGCCAGCAGCCAAGACCCCCCGGGCGGGCGGTTTTATAATTCACCCCTCCACTTT. The full variable domain, with the rest looked up from reference TRBV16 and TRBJ1-6, is GEEVAQTPKHLVRGEGQKAKLYCAPIKGHSYVFWYQQVLKNEFKFLISFQNENVFDETGMPKERFSAKCLPNSPCSLEIQATKLEDSAVYFCASSQDPPGGRFYNSPLHFGNGTRLTVT.

This clone was counted only a few times. The gene calls are TRBV6-5 and TRBJ2-1; D call uncertain. CDR1 is MNHEY, CDR2 SVGAGI, per germline. CDR3 length equals 13 residues. The V gene lost 3 bases and the J gene lost 0 bases, with 3 bases spanning the gap. The CDR3, as DNA: TGTGCCAGCAGTTATCGCTCCTACAATGAGCAGTTCTTC. It specifies CASSYRSYNEQFF.

This clone was seen more than once but under ten times. This chain uses TRBV7-3 with TRBJ2-7; no clear D gene. The germline V gene has CDR1 SGHTA and CDR2 FQGTGA. The V end was cut by 5 bases, the J end by 3 bases, with 8 bases between. The CDR3 is made up of 12 amino acids. The CDR3 spells CASSPSGYEQYF. In DNA form, the CDR3 reads TGTGCCAGCAGCCCTTCGGGCTACGAGCAGTACTTC. Based on the CDR3 plus reference TRBV7-3 and TRBJ2-7, the full variable domain is GAGVSQTPSNKVTEKGKYVELRCDPISGHTALYWYRQSLGQGPEFLIYFQGTGAADDSGLPNDRFFAVRPEGSVSTLKIQRTERGDSAVYLCASSPSGYEQYFGPGTRLTVT.

There are a few counts of this clone. This chain uses TRBV11-2 with TRBJ1-2; D unresolved. CDR1 and CDR2 (germline): SGHAT, FQNNGV. The CDR3 has 12 residues. Trimming removed 1 base from V and 4 bases from J, with 4 bases in between. CDR3 in DNA: TGTGCCAGCAGCTTAGGTAGCTATGGCTACACCTTC. Its translation: CASSLGSYGYTF.

This clone has a single count. The chain links TRBV4-1 to TRBJ2-4; TRBD2 aligns across 7 bases. J gave up 0 bases and V 0 bases, and 8 bases lay outside the gene matches. Germline V gene data show CDR1 as MGHRA and CDR2 as YSYEKL. CDR3 length equals 18 residues. The CDR3 loop is CASSQDLIGTIAKNIQYF. The CDR3 DNA reads as TGCGCCAGCAGCCAAGATCTCATAGGGACTATAGCCAAAAACATTCAGTACTTC.

This clone was counted many times. This chain uses TRBV28 with TRBJ1-2, with D tentatively TRBD1 (6 bases). The CDR3 is made up of 15 amino acids. From germline, CDR1 is MDHEN and CDR2 SYDVKM. V lost 1 base and J 2 bases, leaving 11 bases between the germline ends. CDR3: CASSLYQGWNYGYTF. CDR3 sequence (DNA): TGTGCCAGCAGTTTATATCAGGGGTGGAACTATGGCTACACCTTC.

This sequence joins TRBV5-1 and TRBJ1-1, with TRBD1 matching 10 bases. Germline assignment: CDR1 SGHRS and CDR2 YFSETQ. The V segment lost 4 bases and the J segment 1 base; nucleotides outside the gene matches: 7. The CDR3 is 16 residues long. The CDR3 DNA follows: TGCGCCAGCAGCATGGGACAGGGGACGTGGAACACTGAAGCTTTCTTT. This sequence encodes CASSMGQGTWNTEAFF.

The rearrangement uses TRBV29-1 and TRBJ2-5; 10 nucleotides agree with TRBD1. Trimming cost V 3 bases and J 5 bases; bases outside gene matches: 6. From germline, CDR1 is SQVTM and CDR2 ANQGSEA. CDR3 length: 14 residues. CDR3 protein: CSVERGQGRETQYF. The CDR3 DNA reads TGCAGCGTTGAGAGGGGACAGGGGAGGGAGACCCAGTACTTC.

This chain's CDR3 is CASSHLRGRDEQYF. The CDR3 nucleotides read TGTGCCAGCAGCCATCTGAGGGGGCGGGACGAGCAGTACTTC. The chain recombines TRBV7-9 with TRBJ2-7; 7 bases align to TRBD1. Germline-derived CDR1 and CDR2 are SEHNR and FQNEAQ (reference sequence). The V gene end was trimmed by 5 bases and the J gene end by 5 bases; junction bases not matched to a gene: 9. The CDR3 is made up of 14 amino acids.

This rearrangement joins TRBV6-1 to TRBJ2-1, with TRBD2 matching over 11 bases. V lost 4 bases, J lost 8 bases, and 19 bases stayed unmatched. The CDR3 is made up of 19 amino acids. Looked up from germline, CDR1 is MNHNS and CDR2 is SASEGT. The CDR3 loop reads CASSGVGLAVKSPGDEQFF. CDR3 bases: TGTGCCAGCAGTGGGGTGGGACTAGCGGTAAAATCGCCCGGGGATGAGCAGTTCTTC.

This rearrangement joins TRBV5-1 to TRBJ2-3; 7 positions agree with TRBD2. The CDR3 totals 15 residues. After removal of 3 bases from V and 0 bases from J, the junction contained 4 bases not matched to a gene. Germline assignment: CDR1 SGHRS and CDR2 YFSETQ. CDR3 nucleotides: TGCGCCAGCAGCTACGGGGGGTCCAGCACAGATACGCAGTATTTT. Translation gives CASSYGGSSTDTQYF.

The chain has TRBV10-3 and TRBJ1-6; maybe TRBD1 (6 bases). Germline values: CDR1 ENHRY, CDR2 SYGVKD. The CDR3 has 16 residues. V was clipped by 0 bases and J by 9 bases, with 15 bases between them. CDR3 in amino acids: CAISESSVTGPSPLHF. The DNA for the CDR3 is TGTGCCATCAGTGAGTCGTCGGTGACAGGACCTTCACCCCTCCACTTT.

The chain combines TRBV18 with TRBJ2-1; 8 bases are shared with TRBD2. J lost 1 base, V lost 0 bases, and 2 bases had no gene match. The CDR3 length is 16 residues. The germline V gene has CDR1 KGHSH and CDR2 LQKENI. CDR3 nucleotide sequence: TGTGCCAGCTCACCACCTGGCGGGAGGTCCTACAATGAGCAGTTCTTC. This sequence encodes CASSPPGGRSYNEQFF.

The chain employs TRBV11-2 and TRBJ1-1; D may be TRBD1 (6 bases). The germline CDR1 and CDR2 sequences are SGHAT and FQNNGV. This CDR3 is built from 13 residues. V lost 1 base and J 4 bases, leaving 7 bases between the germline ends. In nucleotides, the CDR3 is TGTGCCAGCAGCTTAGGGACAGCCACTGAAGCTTTCTTT. It specifies CASSLGTATEAFF.

This sequence joins TRBV15 and TRBJ1-5; a possible D gene is TRBD1 (5 bases). V was cut by 1 base and J by 5 bases, with 9 bases left in between. Germline-derived CDR1 and CDR2 are LNHNV and YYDKDF (reference sequence). CDR3 length: 14 amino acids. The CDR3 here is CATSRGGAYQPQHF. The CDR3 region has the DNA TGTGCCACCAGCAGAGGGGGCGCGTATCAGCCCCAGCATTTT.

This chain joins TRBV28 and TRBJ1-2, with 8 bases that match TRBD1. J gave up 4 bases and V 6 bases, and 16 bases lay outside the gene matches. The CDR3 extends over 17 amino acids. CDR1 is MDHEN, CDR2 SYDVKM, per germline. The CDR3 protein is CASRPGTGILRGYGYTF. The DNA for the CDR3 is TGTGCCAGCAGACCCGGGACAGGAATTCTAAGAGGCTATGGCTACACCTTC.

The chain employs TRBV2 and TRBJ1-1; no definite D call. V was clipped by 6 bases and J by 0 bases, with 14 bases between them. The CDR3 consists of 15 residues. The V gene's germline CDR1 is SNHLY and CDR2 FYNNEI. The chain's CDR3 is CASSPTPRMNTEAFF. The CDR3 nucleotides are TGTGCCAGCAGCCCAACTCCCCGAATGAACACTGAAGCTTTCTTT.

This clone has just a few counts. The chain carries TRBV28 and TRBJ2-1; 7 nucleotides line up with TRBD2. V shed 3 bases and J 6 bases; nucleotides not matched to a gene: 5. CDR3 length: 14 residues. Germline assignment: CDR1 MDHEN and CDR2 SYDVKM. CDR3 amino acids: CASSFGGSRNEQFF. DNA for the CDR3: TGTGCCAGCAGTTTTGGCGGGAGCCGCAATGAGCAGTTCTTC.

This sequence joins TRBV24-1 and TRBJ2-1, with 13 bases identical to TRBD2. CDR3 length equals 16 residues. Germline V gene data show CDR1 as KGHDR and CDR2 as SFDVKD. V dropped 1 base and J dropped 5; count of bases not matched to a gene: 1. The CDR3 DNA reads as TGTGCCACCAGTGATTTTGGGACTAGCGGGAACAATGAGCAGTTCTTC. The encoded protein is CATSDFGTSGNNEQFF.